This T cell receptor (beta chain) was sequenced in a study of early T cells in non-severe SARS-CoV-2 infection. Study overall: Unsorted whole-blood RNA was sequenced in bulk, leaving chains unpaired.

Germline V gene data show CDR1 as MNHEY and CDR2 as SVGEGT. The CDR3 sequence is 19 residues long. J was trimmed by 0 bases and V by 7 bases; bases with no gene match: 18. Individually, cDNA molecules had unique molecular identifiers attached to them. Each CDR3 protein is one row after TCRdb ran MiXCR on the 5' RACE reads. The sample has approximately 45,000 distinct CDR3 sequences, approximately 7.1% seen once. Study-wide findings and caveats: Database matching using VDJdb favored anti-spike CD8 responses, with private and CD4 specificities left missing.

With regard to this clonotype: As yet, its antigen is unknown.

The chain uses TRBV6-2 or TRBV6-3 and TRBJ1-1; 9 bases are shared with TRBD1. The TCR originated in an adult who was a healthcare worker with PCR-confirmed SARS-CoV-2 infection or an uninfected control (not recorded which). Sample: whole blood. The DNA of the CDR3 is TGTGCCAGCATACCTACTAGCTCGGGACAGGGACTAATGAACACTGAAGCTTTCTTT. It encodes CASIPTSSGQGLMNTEAFF.